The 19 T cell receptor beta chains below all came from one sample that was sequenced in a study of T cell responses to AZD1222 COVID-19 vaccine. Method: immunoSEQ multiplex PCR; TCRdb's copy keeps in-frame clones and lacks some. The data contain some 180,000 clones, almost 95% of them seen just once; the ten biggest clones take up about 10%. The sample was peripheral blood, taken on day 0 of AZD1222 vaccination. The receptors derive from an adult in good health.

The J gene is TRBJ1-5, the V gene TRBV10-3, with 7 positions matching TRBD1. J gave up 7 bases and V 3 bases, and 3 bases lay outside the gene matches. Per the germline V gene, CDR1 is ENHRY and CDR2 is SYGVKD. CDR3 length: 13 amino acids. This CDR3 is CAISDRGGQPQHF. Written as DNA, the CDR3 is TGTGCCATCAGTGACAGGGGGGGACAGCCCCAGCATTTT.

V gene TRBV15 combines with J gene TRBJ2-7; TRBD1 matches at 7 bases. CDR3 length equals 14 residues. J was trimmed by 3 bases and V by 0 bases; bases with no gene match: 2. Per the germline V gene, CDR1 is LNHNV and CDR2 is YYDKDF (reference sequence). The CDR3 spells CATSREGQNYEQYV. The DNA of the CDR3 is TGTGCCACCAGCAGAGAGGGACAGAACTACGAGCAGTACGTC.

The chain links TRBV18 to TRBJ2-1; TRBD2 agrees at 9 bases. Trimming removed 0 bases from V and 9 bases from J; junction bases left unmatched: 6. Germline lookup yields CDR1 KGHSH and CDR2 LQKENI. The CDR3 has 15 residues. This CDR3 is CASSPPGLADGEQFF. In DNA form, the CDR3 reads TGTGCCAGCTCACCACCGGGACTAGCTGACGGTGAGCAGTTCTTC.

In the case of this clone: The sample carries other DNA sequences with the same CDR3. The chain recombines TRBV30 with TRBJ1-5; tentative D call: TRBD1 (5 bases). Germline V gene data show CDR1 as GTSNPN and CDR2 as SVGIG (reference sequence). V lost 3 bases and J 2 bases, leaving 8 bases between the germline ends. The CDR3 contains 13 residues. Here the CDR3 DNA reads TGTGCCTGGAGGGGGCAGGGCAATCAGCCCCAGCATTTT. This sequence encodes CAWRGQGNQPQHF.

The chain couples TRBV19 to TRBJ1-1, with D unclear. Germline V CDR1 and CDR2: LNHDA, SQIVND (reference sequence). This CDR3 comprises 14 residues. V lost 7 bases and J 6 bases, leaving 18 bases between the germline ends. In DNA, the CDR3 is TGTGCCAGTACCCACGCGGCGGGTGGCTCTGAAGCTTTCTTT. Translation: CASTHAAGGSEAFF.

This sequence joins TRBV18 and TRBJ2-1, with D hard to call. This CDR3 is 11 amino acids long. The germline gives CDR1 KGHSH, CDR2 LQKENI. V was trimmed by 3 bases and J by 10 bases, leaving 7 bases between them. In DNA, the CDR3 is TGTGCCAGCTCACCGTCATGGGAGCAGTTCTTC. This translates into CASSPSWEQFF.

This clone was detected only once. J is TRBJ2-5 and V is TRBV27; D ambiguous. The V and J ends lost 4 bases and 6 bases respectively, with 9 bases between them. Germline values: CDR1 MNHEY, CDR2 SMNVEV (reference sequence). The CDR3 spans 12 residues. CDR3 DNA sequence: TGTGCCAGCAGTTCGGGTGGTCAGACCCAGTACTTC. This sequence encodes CASSSGGQTQYF.

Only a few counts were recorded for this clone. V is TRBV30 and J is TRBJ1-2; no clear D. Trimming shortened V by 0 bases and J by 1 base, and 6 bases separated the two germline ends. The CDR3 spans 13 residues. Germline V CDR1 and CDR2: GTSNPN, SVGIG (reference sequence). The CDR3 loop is CAWSVRNNYGYTF. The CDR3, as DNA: TGTGCCTGGAGTGTCCGGAATAACTATGGCTACACCTTC.

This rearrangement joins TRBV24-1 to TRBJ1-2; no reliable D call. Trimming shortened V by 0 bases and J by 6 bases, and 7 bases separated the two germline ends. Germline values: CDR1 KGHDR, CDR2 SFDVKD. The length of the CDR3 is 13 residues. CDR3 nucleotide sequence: TGTGCCACCAGTGATTTGGAGCAGAATGGCTACACCTTC. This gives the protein CATSDLEQNGYTF.

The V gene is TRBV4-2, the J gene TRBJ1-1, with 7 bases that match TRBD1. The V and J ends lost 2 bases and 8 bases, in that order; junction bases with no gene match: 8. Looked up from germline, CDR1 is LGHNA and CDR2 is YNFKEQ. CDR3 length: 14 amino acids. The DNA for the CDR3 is TGTGCCAGCAGCCAACTAGAGCAGGGGGTGGAAGCTTTCTTT. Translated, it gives CASSQLEQGVEAFF.

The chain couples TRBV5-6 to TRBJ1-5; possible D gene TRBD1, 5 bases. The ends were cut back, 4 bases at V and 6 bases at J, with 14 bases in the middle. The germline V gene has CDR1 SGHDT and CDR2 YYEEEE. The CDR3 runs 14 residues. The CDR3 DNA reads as TGTGCCAGCAGCCAGGGAACTGGGTTTCAGCCCCAGCATTTT. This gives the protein CASSQGTGFQPQHF.

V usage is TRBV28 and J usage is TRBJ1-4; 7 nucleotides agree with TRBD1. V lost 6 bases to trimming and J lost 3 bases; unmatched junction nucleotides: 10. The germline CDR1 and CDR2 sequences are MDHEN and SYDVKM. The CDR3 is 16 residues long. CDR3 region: CASSTTGRVSNEKLFF. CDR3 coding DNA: TGTGCCAGCAGCACGACAGGGCGTGTATCTAATGAAAAACTGTTTTTT.

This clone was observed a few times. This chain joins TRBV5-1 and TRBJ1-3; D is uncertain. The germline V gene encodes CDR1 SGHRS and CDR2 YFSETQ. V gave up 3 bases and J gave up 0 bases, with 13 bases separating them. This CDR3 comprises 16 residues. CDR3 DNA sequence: TGCGCCAGCAGCTGGCCCCGTGGCCCCTCTGGAAACACCATATATTTT. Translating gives CASSWPRGPSGNTIYF.

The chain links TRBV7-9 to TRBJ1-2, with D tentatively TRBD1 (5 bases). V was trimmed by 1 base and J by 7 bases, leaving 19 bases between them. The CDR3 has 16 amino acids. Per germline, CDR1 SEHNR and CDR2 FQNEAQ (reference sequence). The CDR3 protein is CASSLGNIGAIGGYTF. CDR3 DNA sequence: TGTGCCAGCAGCTTAGGGAATATTGGGGCTATAGGTGGCTACACCTTC.

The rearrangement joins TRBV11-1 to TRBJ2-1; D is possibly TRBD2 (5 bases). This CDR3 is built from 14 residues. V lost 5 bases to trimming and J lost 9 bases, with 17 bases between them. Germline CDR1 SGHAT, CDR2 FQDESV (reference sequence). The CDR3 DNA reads TGTGCCAGCAGCGCAACAAGGGCCGAGGGTGAGCAGTTCTTC. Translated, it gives CASSATRAEGEQFF.

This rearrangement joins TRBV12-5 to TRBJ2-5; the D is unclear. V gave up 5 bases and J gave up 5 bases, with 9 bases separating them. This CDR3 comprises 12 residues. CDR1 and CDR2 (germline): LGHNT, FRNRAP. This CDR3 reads CASGPTEETQYF. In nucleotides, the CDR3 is TGTGCTAGTGGTCCCACGGAGGAGACCCAGTACTTC.

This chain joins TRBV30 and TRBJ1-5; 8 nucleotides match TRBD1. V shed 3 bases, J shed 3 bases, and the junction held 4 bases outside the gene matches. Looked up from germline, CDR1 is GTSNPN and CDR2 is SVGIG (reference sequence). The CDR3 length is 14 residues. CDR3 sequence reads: CAWSMTGVNQPQHF. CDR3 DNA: TGTGCCTGGAGCATGACAGGGGTCAATCAGCCCCAGCATTTT. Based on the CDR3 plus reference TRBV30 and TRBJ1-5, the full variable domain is SQTIHQWPATLVQPVGSPLSLECTVEGTSNPNLYWYRQAAGRGLQLLFYSVGIGQISSEVPQNLSASRPQDRQFILSSKKLLLSDSGFYLCAWSMTGVNQPQHFGDGTRLSIL.

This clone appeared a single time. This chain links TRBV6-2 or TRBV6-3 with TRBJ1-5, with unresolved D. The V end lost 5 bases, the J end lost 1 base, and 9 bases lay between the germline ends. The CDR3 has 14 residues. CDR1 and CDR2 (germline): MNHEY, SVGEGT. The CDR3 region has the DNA TGTGCCAGCAGTACAACGTACAGCAATCAGCCCCAGCATTTT. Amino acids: CASSTTYSNQPQHF.

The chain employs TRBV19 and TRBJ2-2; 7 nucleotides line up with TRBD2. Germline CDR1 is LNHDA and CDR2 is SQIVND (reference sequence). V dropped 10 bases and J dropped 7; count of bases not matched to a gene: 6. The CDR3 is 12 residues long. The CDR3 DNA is TGTGCCACCCTCGGGGGGTACGGGGAGCTGTTTTTT. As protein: CATLGGYGELFF.